This TCR beta chain was retrieved from a study of monozygotic twins with inflammatory bowel disease. Overall study findings and caveats: IBD patients displayed reduced TCRbeta diversity (inverse Simpson) when set against healthy co-twins.

For this clonotype: Its antigen is as yet unknown.

Germline V CDR1 and CDR2: MNHNS, SASEGT. The CDR3 has 14 amino acids. Researchers used template switching to add UMIs featuring a 6-nucleotide sample barcode. The cDNA of both the TCRalpha and TCRbeta chains was subjected to two nested PCRs of around 15 and 10 cycles. For each CDR3 protein, TCRdb gives one entry from its re-call of the 5' RACE reads, without DNA. This table lists nearly 450,000 distinct CDR3 sequences. The clonotype comes from a human donor with ulcerative colitis or Crohn's disease, or a healthy co-twin of an affected twin (not recorded which). The specimen was blood. This rearrangement joins TRBV6-1 to TRBJ1-1; the TCRdb call, TRBD1, lacks DNA for checking. The CDR3 reads CASTPGPGSTEAFF.